Listed here is a single T cell receptor beta chain. Its antigen is still unknown. This record comes from a study of CD8 T cells in ankylosing spondylitis. CDR3 size: 14 residues. Trimming shortened V by 3 bases and J by 6 bases, and 15 bases separated the two germline ends. Each CDR3 protein gets one entry after TCRdb re-called the 5' RACE reads with MiXCR. The sample lists roughly 100,000 distinct CDR3 sequences, about 24% occurring once. Study-wide points: A subset of motif variants has previously been described in the synovial fluid and blood of reactive arthritis.

The receptor's source is a male donor with ankylosing spondylitis. Sequencing was carried out using synovial fluid, either unsorted or a sorted T cell fraction (not recorded which). The chain carries TRBV12-3 or TRBV12-4 and TRBJ2-7; D unresolved. The CDR3 region has the DNA TGTGCCAGCAGTTTTGGGTCCAGCTTCGGCGAGCAGTACTTC. Amino acid sequence: CASSFGSSFGEQYF.